This TCR beta chain was retrieved from a study of cytomegalovirus exposure and HLA in healthy donors. Study context: Early released data had around 89 million unique TCRs, all coming from HLA-typed donors.

Study findings and constraints: Researchers reported in a later analysis that a missense DCLRE1C variant was tied to TCR beta V- and J-gene trimming. Three CMV-associated chains were confirmed in vitro to be specific for CMV antigens.

This clone was observed once. Its target is unknown. Researchers ran the PCR with 60 Vbeta and 13 Jbeta primers. Using immunoSEQ multiplex PCR, the repertoire was profiled, and TCRdb retains in-frame clones only, with some absent. The sample shows approximately 140,000 clones, 75% to 90% of them seen only once. Deletions cut 7 bases from V and 4 bases from J, with 10 bases between. The CDR3 extends over 12 amino acids. Germline lookup yields CDR1 ENHRY and CDR2 SYGVKD. The TCR sequence derives from a woman aged 40 to 50 in good health and CMV-seropositive. Sequenced material: PBMCs. V gene TRBV10-3 combines with J gene TRBJ1-1; no clear D. CDR3 sequence: CAIKIPGTEAFF. The CDR3 bases are TGTGCCATCAAAATTCCAGGCACTGAAGCTTTCTTT.